The 18 T cell receptor beta chains in this list originate from one sample, sequenced in a study of blood T cell repertoires in COVID-19. Generated by immunoSEQ multiplex PCR, the TCRdb table keeps only in-frame clones and is missing some. The sample has approximately 250,000 clones, 70% to 90% seen once. The sequenced sample was PBMCs or T cells enriched from blood (not recorded which). The receptor set was obtained from a woman in her forties with acute COVID-19.

V and J are TRBV24-1 and TRBJ2-3; 11 bases agree with TRBD2. V shed 4 bases, J shed 4 bases, and the junction held 6 bases outside the gene matches. The CDR3 totals 16 residues. Germline V CDR1 and CDR2: KGHDR, SFDVKD. This CDR3 reads CATSDQLAGAPDTQYF. The CDR3 nucleotides read TGTGCCACCAGTGACCAACTAGCGGGAGCACCAGATACGCAGTATTTT.

CDR3 residues: CASSLDYWLAGVSAHYEQYF. CDR3 DNA sequence: TGTGCCAGCAGCTTAGACTATTGGCTAGCGGGAGTTTCCGCTCATTACGAGCAGTACTTC. J is TRBJ2-7 and V is TRBV11-3, with 10 bases lining up with TRBD2. Trimming cost V 0 bases and J 4 bases; bases outside gene matches: 18. The CDR3 is made up of 20 amino acids. The germline CDR1 and CDR2 sequences are SGHNT and YENEEA.

The J gene is TRBJ1-4, the V gene TRBV19; D uncertain. Per germline, CDR1 LNHDA and CDR2 SQIVND (reference sequence). This CDR3 is 14 amino acids long. V lost 7 bases and J lost 0, with 9 bases in between. Here the CDR3 reads CASTRGSTNEKLFF. The CDR3 DNA sequence: TGTGCCAGTACCCGGGGATCAACTAATGAAAAACTGTTTTTT. Complete variable domain (other parts from reference TRBV19 and TRBJ1-4): DGGITQSPKYLFRKEGQNVTLSCEQNLNHDAMYWYRQDPGQGLRLIYYSQIVNDFQKGDIAEGYSVSREKKESFPLTVTSAQKNPTAFYLCASTRGSTNEKLFFGSGTQLSVL.

This clone was seen just once. The J gene is TRBJ2-7, the V gene TRBV7-9; TRBD2 might be the D (6 bases). With 5 bases removed from V and 9 bases from J, the gap between germline ends came to 17 bases. Germline-derived CDR1 and CDR2 are SEHNR and FQNEAQ (reference sequence). The CDR3 totals 13 residues. CDR3 amino acids: CASSPPGGLVQYF. In DNA form, the CDR3 reads TGTGCCAGCAGCCCACCCGGGGGTCTGGTGCAGTACTTC.

V gene TRBV28 combines with J gene TRBJ1-5, with D perhaps TRBD1 (5 bases). This CDR3 region has 15 residues. V gave up 1 base and J gave up 5 bases, with 12 bases separating them. CDR1 and CDR2 from the germline V gene are MDHEN and SYDVKM. CDR3 nucleotides: TGTGCCAGCAGTTTATCCGGCAGGGTCGATCAGCCCCAGCATTTT. It specifies CASSLSGRVDQPQHF.

This chain joins TRBV28 and TRBJ1-1, with TRBD1 matching over 10 bases. Germline-derived CDR1 and CDR2 are MDHEN and SYDVKM. CDR3 length: 14 residues. The trim removed 5 bases at V and 4 bases at J, leaving 4 bases unmatched. CDR3 loop: CASSVGTGATEAFF. As DNA, the CDR3 is TGTGCCAGCAGTGTCGGGACAGGGGCCACTGAAGCTTTCTTT.

CDR3 sequence: CASSVGLAGESGELFF. In DNA, the CDR3 is TGTGCCAGCAGCGTAGGACTAGCGGGAGAATCCGGGGAGCTGTTTTTT. This chain connects TRBV9 to TRBJ2-2, with 12 bases lining up with TRBD2. The CDR3 runs 16 residues. Germline CDR1 SGDLS, CDR2 YYNGEE. Losses at the gene ends were 0 bases for V and 6 bases for J; bases not matched to a gene: 3.

The rearrangement links TRBV3-1 (or the pseudogene TRBV3-2) to TRBJ2-3; D possibly corresponds to TRBD1 (6 bases). CDR1 and CDR2 (germline): LGHDT, YNNKEL (reference sequence). Trimming took off 3 bases at V and 2 bases at J, with 9 bases between the two ends. The CDR3 consists of 14 residues. CDR3 sequence reads: CASSQQGHTDTQYF. The CDR3 bases are TGTGCCAGCAGCCAGCAGGGGCACACAGATACGCAGTATTTT.

The chain couples TRBV30 to TRBJ2-6; 7 bases agree with TRBD1. The germline gives CDR1 GTSNPN, CDR2 SVGIG (reference sequence). CDR3 length: 17 residues. V trimming: 5 bases; J trimming: 0 bases; junction bases outside the gene matches: 10. DNA of the CDR3: TGTGCCTGGGGCACCGGGACAGTTAACTCTGGGGCCAACGTCCTGACTTTC. This translates into CAWGTGTVNSGANVLTF.

The chain carries TRBV7-2 and TRBJ1-1, with TRBD1 matching over 7 bases. The CDR3 length is 15 residues. The germline CDR1 and CDR2 sequences are SGHTA and FQGNSA. V shed 5 bases, J shed 3 bases, and the junction held 9 bases outside the gene matches. CDR3 loop: CASSRRDSSYTEAFF. CDR3 in DNA: TGTGCCAGCAGCAGACGGGACAGTTCATACACTGAAGCTTTCTTT.

The rearrangement uses TRBV6-2 or TRBV6-3 and TRBJ2-7; TRBD1 is a possible D gene (6 bases). Germline CDR1 MNHEY, CDR2 SVGEGT. V was pared by 4 bases and J by 4 bases, with 20 bases between. The CDR3 is 16 amino acids. The CDR3 DNA sequence: TGTGCCAGCAGTTCGCCTTATGGGACACCTGAATACGAGCAGTACGTC. This encodes CASSSPYGTPEYEQYV.

This clone was seen just once. The chain carries TRBV20-1 and TRBJ1-2; TRBD1 is a possible D gene (6 bases). The germline V gene encodes CDR1 DFQATT and CDR2 SNEGSKA (reference sequence). CDR3 length: 14 amino acids. V lost 3 bases and J 7 bases, leaving 18 bases between the germline ends. Written as DNA, the CDR3 is TGCAGTGCTAGTCTAGGCAGGGGTTCTACTGGCTACACCTTC. Encoded protein: CSASLGRGSTGYTF.

V and J are TRBV3-1 (or the pseudogene TRBV3-2) and TRBJ2-7; tentative D call: TRBD2 (5 bases). V dropped 4 bases and J dropped 7 bases, with 14 bases sitting between them. This CDR3 is 13 amino acids long. Germline loops: CDR1 LGHDT, CDR2 YNNKEL (reference sequence). The CDR3 DNA is TGTGCCAGCAGCCCTAGCCATATGAGTGAGCAGTACTTC. It codes for CASSPSHMSEQYF.

V is TRBV28 and J is TRBJ2-1; no reliable D call. CDR1 and CDR2 (germline): MDHEN, SYDVKM. The CDR3 loop spans 14 amino acids. V dropped 8 bases and J dropped 5 bases, with 16 bases sitting between them. The CDR3 region is CASCNYDSNNEQFF. Written as DNA, the CDR3 is TGTGCCAGCTGCAACTACGACTCAAACAATGAGCAGTTCTTC.

J is TRBJ1-2 and V is TRBV18; TRBD1 matches at 7 bases. Per germline, CDR1 KGHSH and CDR2 LQKENI. J gave up 8 bases and V 6 bases, and 9 bases lay outside the gene matches. The CDR3 extends over 13 amino acids. CDR3 DNA sequence: TGTGCCAGCTCGTCCACACAGGGGTTCGGCTACACCTTC. This codes for CASSSTQGFGYTF. The full variable domain, with the rest looked up from reference TRBV18 and TRBJ1-2, is NAGVMQNPRHLVRRRGQEARLRCSPMKGHSHVYWYRQLPEEGLKFMVYLQKENIIDESGMPKERFSAEFPKEGPSILRIQQVVRGDSAAYFCASSSTQGFGYTFGSGTRLTVV.

The chain is built from TRBV7-8 and TRBJ2-7; a possible D gene is TRBD1 (6 bases). This CDR3 has 14 residues. Germline CDR1 reads SGHVS; CDR2 reads FQNEAQ. The V and J ends lost 0 bases and 3 bases respectively, with 9 bases between them. The CDR3 spells CASSLAVGGYEQYF. CDR3 sequence (DNA): TGTGCCAGCAGCTTAGCGGTAGGGGGCTACGAGCAGTACTTC.

The J gene is TRBJ2-3, the V gene TRBV2; 7 bases are shared with TRBD2. The trim removed 6 bases at V and 0 bases at J, leaving 6 bases unmatched. Germline V gene data show CDR1 as SNHLY and CDR2 as FYNNEI. There are 15 residues in the CDR3. The CDR3 spells CASRFQRDSTDTQYF. CDR3 nucleotides: TGTGCCAGCAGATTCCAGCGGGATAGCACAGATACGCAGTATTTT.

The J gene is TRBJ1-2, the V gene TRBV9; perhaps TRBD1 as D (6 bases). The V gene lost 1 base and the J gene lost 4 bases, with 20 bases spanning the gap. Germline CDR1 SGDLS, CDR2 YYNGEE. The CDR3 covers 17 residues. The CDR3 here is CASSVSADMGAPYGYTF. CDR3 nucleotide sequence: TGTGCCAGCAGCGTATCGGCGGACATGGGGGCTCCCTATGGCTACACCTTC.